Below, 9 T cell receptor beta chains from the same sample are listed, as sequenced in a study of blood T cell repertoires in COVID-19. Data came from immunoSEQ multiplex PCR; TCRdb stores just in-frame clones and leaves some out. Found here are about 500,000 clones, roughly 91% of them singletons; the top ten hold 7.8%. Sequences were obtained from peripheral blood. The receptor source for this set is a woman in her forties or fifties with COVID-19, enrolled during active disease.

This chain uses TRBV19 with TRBJ1-1; 8 nucleotides align to TRBD1. The junction had 6 bases not matched to a gene; V was cut back by 5 bases and J by 1 base. The germline V gene has CDR1 LNHDA and CDR2 SQIVND (reference sequence). This CDR3 has 15 amino acids. The chain's CDR3 is CASSLGQGGNTEAFF. The CDR3 coding sequence is TGTGCCAGTAGTCTCGGACAGGGTGGGAACACTGAAGCTTTCTTT.

The chain carries TRBV29-1 and TRBJ2-7; D call uncertain. Trimming took off 8 bases at V and 3 bases at J, with 14 bases between the two ends. The length of the CDR3 is 12 residues. Germline assignment: CDR1 SQVTM and CDR2 ANQGSEA. The CDR3 sequence is CSFRYTGYEQYF. The CDR3 DNA is TGCAGCTTCCGATATACCGGCTACGAGCAGTACTTC.

This rearrangement joins TRBV19 to TRBJ2-2; D gene uncertain. The V gene lost 5 bases and the J gene lost 5 bases, with 12 bases spanning the gap. Germline values: CDR1 LNHDA, CDR2 SQIVND (reference sequence). CDR3 length: 14 residues. CDR3 nucleotide sequence: TGTGCCAGTAGTCCTTACCTCGGGACCGGGGAGCTGTTTTTT. Residues: CASSPYLGTGELFF.

This clone has just a few counts. Other DNA sequences from this sample encode an identical CDR3 as well. The rearrangement joins TRBV14 to TRBJ1-1; tentatively, D is TRBD1 (5 bases). This CDR3 comprises 13 residues. V was cut by 4 bases and J by 1 base, with 7 bases left in between. Germline V gene lookup returns CDR1 SGHDN and CDR2 FVKESK. CDR3 in DNA: TGTGCCAGCAGCCTAGGACAGAACACTGAAGCTTTCTTT. Its protein is CASSLGQNTEAFF.

As concerns this clone: Other DNA sequences in the same sample also yield this CDR3. V and J are TRBV5-6 and TRBJ2-7; maybe TRBD2 (6 bases). The germline V and J ends were trimmed by 2 bases and 0 bases, with 6 bases remaining between them. The CDR3 is made up of 13 amino acids. Germline V gene lookup returns CDR1 SGHDT and CDR2 YYEEEE. The DNA for the CDR3 is TGTGCCAGCAGCTTCGGGAGCTCCTACGAGCAGTACTTC. Amino acid sequence: CASSFGSSYEQYF.

This sequence joins TRBV9 and TRBJ1-1, with 9 bases matching TRBD1. Trimming removed 4 bases from V and 6 bases from J; junction bases left unmatched: 4. Germline CDR1 is SGDLS and CDR2 is YYNGEE. The CDR3 has 13 residues. CDR3 sequence: CASSPRTGAEAFF. The DNA for the CDR3 is TGTGCCAGCAGCCCTCGGACAGGGGCTGAAGCTTTCTTT.

This clone was counted once. The J gene is TRBJ1-2, the V gene TRBV6-1, with a possible D match to TRBD1 (5 bases). The CDR3 loop spans 15 amino acids. V was shortened by 1 base and J by 4 bases, with 13 bases between the two germline ends. Germline V gives CDR1 MNHNS, CDR2 SASEGT. CDR3 DNA sequence: TGTGCCAGCAGTGAAGAACCTCCAGGGCCCTATGGCTACACCTTC. This codes for CASSEEPPGPYGYTF.

The chain has TRBV18 and TRBJ1-2; no clear D. The CDR3 length is 16 residues. V was clipped by 0 bases and J by 2 bases, with 13 bases between them. The V gene's germline CDR1 is KGHSH and CDR2 LQKENI. The CDR3 bases are TGTGCCAGCTCACCACCCGGCGGGATCAGCAACTATGGCTACACCTTC. This gives the protein CASSPPGGISNYGYTF.

The chain joins TRBV27 to TRBJ2-3; 10 bases are shared with TRBD2. CDR3 length: 16 amino acids. CDR1 MNHEY and CDR2 SMNVEV come from the germline V gene (reference sequence). Trimming cost V 4 bases and J 1 base; bases outside gene matches: 5. As DNA, the CDR3 is TGTGCCAGCAGTTATATGCTAGCGGGGGGCACAGATACGCAGTATTTT. Its translation: CASSYMLAGGTDTQYF.